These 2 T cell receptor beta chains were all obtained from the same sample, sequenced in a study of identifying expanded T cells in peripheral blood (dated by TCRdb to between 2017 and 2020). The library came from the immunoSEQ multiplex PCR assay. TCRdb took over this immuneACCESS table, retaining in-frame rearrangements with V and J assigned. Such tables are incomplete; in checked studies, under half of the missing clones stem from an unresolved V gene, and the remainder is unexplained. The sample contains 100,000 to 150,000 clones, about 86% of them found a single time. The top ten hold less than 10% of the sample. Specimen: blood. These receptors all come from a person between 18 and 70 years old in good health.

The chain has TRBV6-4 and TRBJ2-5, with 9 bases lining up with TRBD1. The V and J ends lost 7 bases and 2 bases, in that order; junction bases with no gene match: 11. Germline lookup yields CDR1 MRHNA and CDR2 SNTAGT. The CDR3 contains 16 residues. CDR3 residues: CASTSSRQGGQETQYF. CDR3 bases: TGTGCCAGCACCTCAAGCAGACAGGGGGGGCAAGAGACCCAGTACTTC.

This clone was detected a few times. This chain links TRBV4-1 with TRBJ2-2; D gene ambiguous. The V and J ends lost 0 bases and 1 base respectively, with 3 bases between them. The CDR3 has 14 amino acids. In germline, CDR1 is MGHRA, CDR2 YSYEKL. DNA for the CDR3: TGCGCCAGCAGCCAAGATCGGAACACCGGGGAGCTGTTTTTT. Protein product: CASSQDRNTGELFF.